This T cell receptor (beta chain) was retrieved from a study of PD-L1 blockade in urothelial cancer (dated by TCRdb to about 2017). In terms of the full investigation: All patients started therapy around 2014 and received atezolizumab 1,200 mg intravenously every 3 weeks. About 90% of the 29 patients were identified as males with urothelial cancer of bladder origin, and a prior smoking history was reported by 18 of 29 patients. An ECOG performance status of 0 or 1 was recorded for the patients, and 0 to 3 prior chemotherapy regimens had been received by the patients. Blood samples were analyzed 3 weeks after the start of treatment (second dose) and 6 weeks after the start of treatment. Blood samples yielded a median of 141,255 T cells and roughly 83,000 unique TCRs, with median clonality roughly 0.085. An exploratory multi-omic analysis was conducted of the somatic, immune and clinical correlates of response to PD-L1 blockade with atezolizumab in urothelial cancer. Pretreatment tumor samples, along with matched peripheral blood collected serially before and after atezolizumab treatment, underwent TCR sequencing. Durable clinical benefit meant progression-free survival longer than 6 months, and TCR features were also tested against progression-free and overall survival. Whole exome sequencing and RNA sequencing of pretreatment tumors were performed alongside TCR sequencing in the same patients. Durable clinical benefit was achieved by nine patients but not by the remaining 20. Around 30 patients had pretreatment blood TCR-seq, around 25 had at least one posttreatment blood collection, and around 25 had tumor TCR-seq. Overall study results and their limits: Because the sample size was small (n ≈ 30) and many of the analyses were exploratory, the results are meant to be hypothesis-generating. A pretreatment peripheral blood TCR clonality below the median was linked to improved progression-free and overall survival. Among patients with durable benefit, tumor-associated TCR clones showed greater expansion in peripheral blood 3 weeks after treatment started (n = 22, p = 0.022).

Synthetic TCR analog templates were spiked into each PCR so that absolute template abundance could be estimated from read counts. TCRbeta CDR3 regions were amplified from genomic DNA with bias-controlled V and J gene primers using the immunoSEQ assay. Rearranged TCRbeta segments were sequenced at approximately 20X coverage. As for the authors' bioinformatics: Clustering was used to correct sequencing errors, and CDR3s were annotated against IMGT so that V, D and J genes could be assigned. Downstream analyses used only productive TCRbeta rearrangements and left out out-of-frame or stop-codon sequences. To compute clonality, Shannon entropy was normalized by the log of the number of unique productive sequences and then subtracted from one. Clones differing between time points or between blood and tumor were identified by Fisher's exact test with Benjamini-Hochberg correction at adjusted p below 0.01. This is the immuneACCESS table as TCRdb keeps it, with only in-frame sequences that have V and J called. A part of the clones is gone; compared with another copy, unresolved V genes explain less than half, and the rest is unexplained. V and J calls and clone size are given by that table; D and trimming were obtained from the DNA. This sample has over 45,000 clones in its table, and about 86% of those were observed once. The top ten clonotypes cover 20% to 25% of the sample.

The sample's time point label is to be understood as: pretreatment peripheral blood. The cohort included about 29 patients with locally advanced or metastatic urothelial carcinoma who were treated at Memorial Sloan Kettering on a trial protocol. Peripheral blood mononuclear cells were collected from each patient pretreatment and during treatment, giving between 1 and 8 total time points per patient. The Qiagen DNeasy Blood extraction kit was used to purify genomic DNA from total PBMCs and tumor samples. Collected pretreatment and during treatment, PBMCs were isolated and stored as previously described. Reading the germline V gene gives CDR1 MNHNS and CDR2 SASEGT. V is cut back by 4 bases and J by 5 bases, with 11 bases in the junction unmatched. Including cysteine and phenylalanine, the CDR3 has 17 amino acids. CDR3 DNA is the only sequence kept; it has 51 bases, read in frame from the first base.

This clone was recorded only once. No antigen is known for it. Base qualities were left out, and no much larger clone turns up one base away. In this chain, TRBV6-1 is recombined with TRBJ2-1; a stretch of 10 junction bases matches TRBD2. This TCR was recovered from a man aged 55-75 years with urothelial cancer. The starting material was PBMCs, obtained around atezolizumab (anti-PD-L1) treatment. The DNA reads TGTGCCAGCAGTGGGGGGGATAGCGGGGGGACCAACAATGAGCAGTTCTTC. Its translation is CASSGGDSGGTNNEQFF.